Each of the 12 T cell receptor beta chains below was sequenced from the same sample in a study of graft-versus-host responses after intestinal transplantation. TCRdb's copy holds only in-frame clones and misses some; the assay was immunoSEQ multiplex PCR. Among 90,000 to 120,000 clones listed, about nine tenths were seen once. These receptors are not linked to any known antigen. Sequencing was performed on unstimulated CD4+ T cells sorted from spleen or lymph node cells, taken before transplant. Source of these receptors: a human donor who was the organ donor for an intestinal transplant.

This clone has only one observation. The chain couples TRBV9 to TRBJ2-2, with TRBD1 as a possible D gene (6 bases). CDR3 length equals 15 residues. Germline CDR1 SGDLS, CDR2 YYNGEE. V lost 3 bases to trimming and J lost 6 bases, with 15 bases between them. The CDR3 DNA follows: TGTGCCAGCAGCGGAATAGCTCAGGGGTCCGGGGAGCTGTTTTTT. Protein product: CASSGIAQGSGELFF.

J is TRBJ1-6 and V is TRBV6-1; 7 bases match TRBD1. The CDR3 runs to 14 residues. Unmatched junction bases numbered 8, after V lost 6 bases and J lost 9 bases. Germline CDR1 reads MNHNS; CDR2 reads SASEGT. The CDR3 protein is CASREQGIGSPLHF. Written as DNA, the CDR3 is TGTGCCAGCAGAGAACAGGGGATCGGTTCACCCCTCCACTTT.

The rearrangement joins TRBV6-6 to TRBJ2-1; D gene unclear. With 0 bases removed from V and 4 bases from J, the gap between germline ends came to 10 bases. This CDR3 has 15 amino acids. Germline V lookup: CDR1 MNHNY, CDR2 SVGAGI (reference sequence). CDR3 sequence: CASSYSKGRYNEQFF. CDR3 nucleotides: TGTGCCAGCAGTTACTCGAAGGGCAGGTACAATGAGCAGTTCTTC.

The chain carries TRBV29-1 and TRBJ1-2; D gene unclear. V was cut by 4 bases and J by 0 bases, with 12 bases left in between. The CDR3 has 14 amino acids. The germline V gene encodes CDR1 SQVTM and CDR2 ANQGSEA. The chain's CDR3 is CSVGSQRTNYGYTF. The CDR3 bases are TGCAGCGTTGGAAGTCAGCGCACTAACTATGGCTACACCTTC.

The V gene is TRBV5-1, the J gene TRBJ2-1; possibly TRBD1 or TRBD2 for D (6 bases each). Trimming took 4 bases from V and 6 from J, leaving 17 bases between them. This CDR3 has 15 amino acids. Germline CDR1 SGHRS, CDR2 YFSETQ. The CDR3 nucleotides are TGCGCCAGCAGCAACTACAGGGAGGTAGTCAATGAGCAGTTCTTC. This encodes CASSNYREVVNEQFF.

The chain couples TRBV5-4 to TRBJ2-7; 9 bases map to TRBD1. The CDR3 is 15 residues long. CDR1 SGHNT and CDR2 YYREEE come from the germline V gene (reference sequence). The trim removed 4 bases at V and 1 base at J, leaving 6 bases unmatched. The CDR3 nucleotides are TGTGCCAGCAGCGCCGGACAGGGGAATTCCTACGAGCAGTACTTC. This translates into CASSAGQGNSYEQYF. The full variable domain, completed using reference TRBV5-4 and TRBJ2-7, is ETGVTQSPTHLIKTRGQQVTLRCSSQSGHNTVSWYQQALGQGPQFIFQYYREEENGRGNFPPRFSGLQFPNYSSELNVNALELDDSALYLCASSAGQGNSYEQYFGPGTRLTVT.

This clone was seen a few times. V usage is TRBV6-6 and J usage is TRBJ2-7; TRBD1 aligns across 7 bases. Germline CDR1 reads MNHNY; CDR2 reads SVGAGI (reference sequence). J was trimmed by 7 bases and V by 7 bases; bases with no gene match: 4. CDR3 length: 11 residues. The CDR3 DNA sequence: TGTGCCAGCACCACGGACAGGGAGCAGTACTTC. Amino acid sequence: CASTTDREQYF.

V is TRBV11-3 and J is TRBJ2-2; D not certain. The CDR3 covers 14 residues. Germline CDR1 and CDR2: SGHNT and YENEEA. Trimming took 5 bases from V and 1 from J, leaving 8 bases between them. The CDR3 protein is CASSPAVNTGELFF. CDR3 coding DNA: TGTGCCAGCAGCCCCGCGGTGAACACCGGGGAGCTGTTTTTT.

The V and J genes are TRBV4-1 and TRBJ2-7; D gene unclear. The CDR3 length is 13 residues. Germline assignment: CDR1 MGHRA and CDR2 YSYEKL. Trimming left V 1 base short and J 3 bases short, with 7 bases between. CDR3 region: CASSQGPFYEQYF. The CDR3 DNA is TGCGCCAGCAGCCAAGGGCCTTTCTACGAGCAGTACTTC.

The chain recombines TRBV2 with TRBJ2-5, with D perhaps TRBD2 (6 bases). Germline assignment: CDR1 SNHLY and CDR2 FYNNEI. V lost 4 bases and J 2 bases, leaving 14 bases between the germline ends. The CDR3 runs to 15 residues. In DNA, the CDR3 is TGTGCCAGCAGTGGCTGGGCGGGGCGACAAGAGACCCAGTACTTC. This gives the protein CASSGWAGRQETQYF.

The genes are TRBV27 and TRBJ1-1; D gene uncertain. This CDR3 has 15 residues. Germline V gene lookup returns CDR1 MNHEY and CDR2 SMNVEV (reference sequence). Trimming took off 7 bases at V and 0 bases at J, with 15 bases between the two ends. The CDR3 coding sequence is TGTGCCAGCATGGGTTTGACGGCGATGAACACTGAAGCTTTCTTT. The encoded protein is CASMGLTAMNTEAFF.

This clone appeared a single time. V usage is TRBV18 and J usage is TRBJ2-5; TRBD1 is a possible D gene (5 bases). This CDR3 has 14 residues. The V end was cut by 0 bases, the J end by 5 bases, with 10 bases between. CDR1 KGHSH and CDR2 LQKENI come from the germline V gene. CDR3 in amino acids: CASSPPGLKETQYF. The CDR3 DNA reads as TGTGCCAGCTCACCACCGGGGCTTAAGGAGACCCAGTACTTC.